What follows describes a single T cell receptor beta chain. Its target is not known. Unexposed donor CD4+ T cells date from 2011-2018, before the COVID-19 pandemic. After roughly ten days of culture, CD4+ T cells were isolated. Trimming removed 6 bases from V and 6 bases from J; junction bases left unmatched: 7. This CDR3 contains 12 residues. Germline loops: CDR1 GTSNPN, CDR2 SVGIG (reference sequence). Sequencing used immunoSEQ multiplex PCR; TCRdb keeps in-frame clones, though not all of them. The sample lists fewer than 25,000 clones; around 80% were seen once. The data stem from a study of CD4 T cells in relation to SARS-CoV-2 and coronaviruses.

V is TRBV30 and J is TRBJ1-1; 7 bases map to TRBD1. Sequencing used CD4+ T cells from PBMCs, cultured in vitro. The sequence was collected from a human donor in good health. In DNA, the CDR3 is TGTGCCTGTGTAGCGCAGGGGGCTGAAGCTTTCTTT. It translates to CACVAQGAEAFF.